This T cell receptor beta chain was recorded in a study of T cells after yellow fever vaccination. Whole-study context: Low-cell-number fractions were prepared with SMART-Seq v4 Ultra Low Input. Study-wide results and caveats: The booster response re-showed most primary clones: approximately 95% CD4, approximately 90% CD8.

Synthesis of TCR cDNA relied on 5'RACE template switching, which attached a universal primer site and UMIs. TCRdb analysed the 5' RACE reads with MiXCR anew, one entry per CDR3 protein. The profile shows some 560,000 distinct CDR3 sequences, about 19% of them singletons. CDR3 size: 14 residues. V dropped 5 bases and J dropped 2 bases, with 11 bases sitting between them. As to this clonotype: Its antigen is not identified.

This clonotype originated in a man aged 25 to 45 who received the YFV17D yellow fever vaccine. The chain couples TRBV12-3 or TRBV12-4 to TRBJ2-3; D ambiguous. The sample here was PBMCs, taken 15 days after the yellow fever booster vaccination. The CDR3 reads CASSPRPDTDTQYF. In DNA form, the CDR3 reads TGTGCCAGCAGTCCACGACCGGACACAGATACGCAGTATTTT.